This T cell receptor (beta chain) comes out of a study of shared clonotypes between healthy human individuals. Background on the study: Plates per donor: three CD4 naive, three CD4 memory, two CD8 naive, one CD8 memory.

In this sample, this clone turned up once. The table came from immunoSEQ multiplex PCR; TCRdb's copy has only in-frame clones and leaves some out. The sample includes 1.4 million to 1.5 million clones, around 97% seen only once; the top ten take approximately 1.1%. The ends lost 5 bases at V and 0 bases at J; junction bases unmatched: 4. This CDR3 comprises 16 residues. The germline CDR1 and CDR2 sequences are MDHEN and SYDVKM. Sequenced input: naive CD4+ T cells sorted from blood. Subset in this sample: CD45RA+ positively selected. The receptor's source is a man aged 30 to 45 in good health. V gene TRBV28 combines with J gene TRBJ1-5; 10 nucleotides match TRBD1. CDR3 sequence reads: CASSGRDRGSNQPQHF. CDR3 nucleotide sequence: TGTGCCAGCAGTGGACGGGACAGGGGTAGCAATCAGCCCCAGCATTTT.